One T cell receptor (beta chain) is described in this entry. Its antigen is still unknown. The data stem from a study of cytomegalovirus exposure and HLA in healthy donors. Study as a whole: Earlier, fewer than 130 million unique TCR beta sequences were recovered from roughly 180 million T cells by an analysis.

PCR was performed using 60 Vbeta and 13 Jbeta primers. How the authors handled the data: Approximately 12 million of the roughly 80 million unique TCR beta chains counted in a later analysis were shared. The repertoire was sequenced with immunoSEQ multiplex PCR; TCRdb's copy has only in-frame clones and lacks some. V and J calls plus clone size are reproduced from that table; the DNA served to infer D and trimming. This repertoire comprises 100,000 to 150,000 clones; its ten largest clones make up around 2.9%. Overall study findings and caveats: In an earlier analysis, productive rearrangement rates for most beta V segments clustered near 87% or 30%.

The TCR sequence derives from a man between 25 and 39 years old in good health and CMV-seronegative. Sequenced material: PBMCs.

In DNA form, the CDR3 reads TGTGCCAGCAGAACCAACAGGGGGCTAGATCAGCCCCAGCATTTT. It codes for CASRTNRGLDQPQHF. The chain couples TRBV28 to TRBJ1-5, with TRBD1 matching over 9 bases. J was trimmed by 5 bases and V by 6 bases; bases with no gene match: 8. CDR3 length: 15 amino acids. Germline lookup yields CDR1 MDHEN and CDR2 SYDVKM.